The next 31 T cell receptor beta chains were all read from a single sample in a study of T-cell reconstitution after alpha-beta-depleted transplantation in children. During its preparation, the TCRbeta library received unique molecular identifiers. TCRdb ran MiXCR on the PCR reads and lists one entry per CDR3 protein. The data contain 130,000 or so distinct CDR3 sequences, roughly 9.7% of them singletons. Sample: PBMCs, mostly from graft donor cells, taken 180 days after TCRalphabeta/CD19-depleted stem cell transplant. The receptor set was obtained from a girl under two years old who had a stem cell transplant for combined immunodeficiency, so the T cells may come from the graft donor.

To note about this clonotype: One base away lies a much larger clone, so this may be a sequencing read error. This rearrangement joins TRBV5-1 to TRBJ1-1; tentatively, D is TRBD1 (6 bases). CDR3 length equals 12 residues. Germline V gene lookup returns CDR1 SGHRS and CDR2 YFSETQ. CDR3 amino acids: CASSLGDTDAFF. As DNA, the CDR3 is TGCGCCAGCAGCTTAGGGGACACTGACGCTTTCTTT.

The sample holds one count of this clonotype. The junction departs from germline at one end; a sequencing error may be responsible. The gene calls are TRBV7-7 and TRBJ2-5, with D possibly being TRBD2 (6 bases). From germline, CDR1 is SSHAT and CDR2 FNYEAQ (reference sequence). The CDR3 spans 15 residues. CDR3 sequence: CASSRDGSLRETQYF. CDR3 nucleotides: TGTGCTAGCAGCCGCGACGGGAGCCTCAGGGAGACCCAGTACTTC.

The chain couples TRBV7-3 to TRBJ2-1; 9 bases are a match to TRBD1. CDR3 length equals 14 residues. Looked up from germline, CDR1 is SGHTA and CDR2 is FQGTGA. J gave up 9 bases and V 1 base, and 4 bases lay outside the gene matches. CDR3 sequence: CASSLMTGGGEQFF. The CDR3 bases are TGTGCCAGCAGCTTAATGACAGGGGGTGGTGAGCAGTTCTTC.

Concerning this clonotype: A much larger clone differs by one base, so this may be a read error. The V call is TRBV5-4, the J call TRBJ2-5, with 9 bases aligning to TRBD1. The V and J ends lost 1 base and 1 base, in that order; junction bases with no gene match: 2. CDR1 and CDR2 (germline): SGHNT, YYREEE (reference sequence). The CDR3 length is 15 residues. The CDR3 reads CASSLRQGVQETQYF. CDR3 DNA: TGTGCCAGCAGCTTGCGACAGGGGGTCCAAGAGACCCAGTACTTC. The full variable domain, completed using reference TRBV5-4 and TRBJ2-5, is ETGVTQSPTHLIKTRGQQVTLRCSSQSGHNTVSWYQQALGQGPQFIFQYYREEENGRGNFPPRFSGLQFPNYSSELNVNALELDDSALYLCASSLRQGVQETQYFGPGTRLLVL.

At least ten counts were recorded for this clonotype. V is TRBV3-1 and J is TRBJ2-3, with a tentative D call TRBD2 (6 bases). With 0 bases removed from V and 8 bases from J, the gap between germline ends came to 12 bases. CDR1 and CDR2 from the germline V gene are LGHDT and YNNKEL (reference sequence). This CDR3 is built from 14 residues. Written as DNA, the CDR3 is TGTGCCAGCAGCCAAGATGGGAGGCGAGGTACGCAGTATTTT. This sequence encodes CASSQDGRRGTQYF.

This chain links TRBV5-1 with TRBJ1-1; D is perhaps TRBD1 (5 bases). The CDR3 has 14 residues. V was trimmed by 1 base and J by 1 base, leaving 8 bases between them. Germline CDR1 reads SGHRS; CDR2 reads YFSETQ. The CDR3 sequence: CASSLQGRNTEAFF. The CDR3, as DNA: TGCGCCAGCAGCTTGCAGGGTCGGAACACTGAAGCTTTCTTT.

This clonotype was counted many times. The genes are TRBV5-1 and TRBJ2-5, with TRBD1 matching 9 bases. Germline CDR1 is SGHRS and CDR2 is YFSETQ. The CDR3 sequence is 15 residues long. Losses at the gene ends were 3 bases for V and 4 bases for J; bases not matched to a gene: 7. CDR3 nucleotide sequence: TGCGCCAGCAGCTGGGTCACAGGGGGCGGAGAGACCCAGTACTTC. It translates to CASSWVTGGGETQYF.

The sample holds many counts of this clonotype. The V and J genes are TRBV4-2 and TRBJ1-2; 9 bases are a match to TRBD1. This CDR3 is built from 16 residues. Trimming took 1 base from V and 9 from J; bases not matched to a gene: 12. Germline V CDR1 and CDR2: LGHNA, YNFKEQ. The CDR3 coding sequence is TGTGCCAGCAGCCAAGGATGGACAGGGGAAATTGCAAGCTACACCTTC. Translation gives CASSQGWTGEIASYTF.

The table lists this clonotype with a few counts. The J gene is TRBJ2-1, the V gene TRBV15; no firm D call. Germline V gene sequence: CDR1 LNHNV, CDR2 YYDKDF (reference sequence). The CDR3 sequence is 14 residues long. The ends were cut back, 3 bases at V and 1 base at J, with 7 bases in the middle. The CDR3 here is CATSSGYSYNEQFF. The DNA for the CDR3 is TGTGCCACCAGCAGCGGATATTCCTACAATGAGCAGTTCTTC.

This rearrangement joins TRBV5-1 to TRBJ2-2; D remains ambiguous. The CDR3 totals 15 residues. Trimming shortened V by 0 bases and J by 2 bases, and 8 bases separated the two germline ends. Germline CDR1 reads SGHRS; CDR2 reads YFSETQ. The chain's CDR3 is CASSLGFRNTGELFF. The CDR3 DNA sequence: TGCGCCAGCAGCTTGGGATTCAGAAACACCGGGGAGCTGTTTTTT.

This clonotype was picked up a small number of times. This chain connects TRBV20-1 to TRBJ2-5; D not resolved. The CDR3 loop spans 11 amino acids. Between the trimmed V and J ends, which lost 6 bases and 1 base, there was a span of 6 bases. Germline CDR1 reads DFQATT; CDR2 reads SNEGSKA (reference sequence). CDR3 protein: CSACTQETQYF. Written as DNA, the CDR3 is TGCAGTGCCTGTACCCAAGAGACCCAGTACTTC.

This clonotype was detected ten times or more. The gene calls are TRBV6-1 and TRBJ2-7, with 12 bases lining up with TRBD2. The CDR3 consists of 14 residues. Unmatched junction bases numbered 0, after V lost 4 bases and J lost 2 bases. CDR1 is MNHNS and CDR2 is SASEGT in the germline V gene. The CDR3 is CASSGTSGTYEQYF. In DNA, the CDR3 is TGTGCCAGCAGTGGGACTAGCGGGACCTACGAGCAGTACTTC.

This clonotype occurred a few times. V gene TRBV5-5 combines with J gene TRBJ1-2, with D unresolved. The germline gives CDR1 SGHKS, CDR2 YYEKEE (reference sequence). This CDR3 contains 16 residues. V was cut by 0 bases and J by 1 base, with 13 bases left in between. Here the CDR3 reads CASSLDLAELNYGYTF. The CDR3 DNA sequence: TGTGCCAGCAGCTTGGATTTGGCAGAGCTTAACTATGGCTACACCTTC.

This clonotype has just a few counts. The J gene is TRBJ2-5, the V gene TRBV29-1, with TRBD2 as a possible D gene (5 bases). Germline V gene data show CDR1 as SQVTM and CDR2 as ANQGSEA. V gave up 2 bases and J gave up 2 bases, with 12 bases separating them. The length of the CDR3 is 14 residues. CDR3 protein: CSVEPRLTQETQYF. CDR3 nucleotide sequence: TGCAGCGTTGAACCGCGACTAACTCAAGAGACCCAGTACTTC. Combining the CDR3 with reference TRBV29-1 and TRBJ2-5 gives the whole variable domain SAVISQKPSRDICQRGTSLTIQCQVDSQVTMMFWYRQQPGQSLTLIATANQGSEATYESGFVIDKFPISRPNLTFSTLTVSNMSPEDSSIYLCSVEPRLTQETQYFGPGTRLLVL.

This clonotype was seen more than once but under ten times. Here the CDR3 reads CASSLQYSLQETQYF. The CDR3 bases are TGCGCCAGCAGCTTGCAGTACTCATTACAAGAGACCCAGTACTTC. The chain is built from TRBV5-1 and TRBJ2-5; D is uncertain. The V and J ends lost 1 base and 2 bases respectively, with 12 bases between them. Germline V gene sequence: CDR1 SGHRS, CDR2 YFSETQ. CDR3 length: 15 residues.

The chain has TRBV19 and TRBJ2-1; 7 bases align to TRBD2. CDR1 is LNHDA, CDR2 SQIVND, per germline (reference sequence). The CDR3 spans 16 residues. Trimming removed 6 bases from V and 1 base from J; junction bases left unmatched: 9. For the CDR3, the DNA is TGTGCCAGTAGACTAGCGTCCCGCGTTTCCTACAATGAGCAGTTCTTC. Amino acid sequence: CASRLASRVSYNEQFF.

This clonotype was detected ten times or more. The J gene is TRBJ2-1, the V gene TRBV5-5; D remains ambiguous. V lost 4 bases, J lost 7 bases, and 9 bases lay in between. CDR1 SGHKS and CDR2 YYEKEE come from the germline V gene (reference sequence). This CDR3 comprises 12 residues. CDR3 protein: CASSEWWNEQFF. The CDR3 region has the DNA TGTGCCAGCAGCGAATGGTGGAATGAGCAGTTCTTC.

This clonotype was detected ten times or more. The gene calls are TRBV20-1 and TRBJ2-3, with 10 bases lining up with TRBD2. Trimming at V came to 2 bases and at J to 5 bases, leaving 7 bases not matched to a gene. Germline-derived CDR1 and CDR2 are DFQATT and SNEGSKA (reference sequence). The CDR3 has 15 residues. This CDR3 is CSARRVERGGDTQYF. The CDR3 nucleotides are TGCAGTGCTAGACGGGTGGAGCGGGGGGGAGATACGCAGTATTTT.

V is TRBV4-3 and J is TRBJ1-1; D gene unclear. Germline CDR1 and CDR2: LGHNA and YSLEER. This CDR3 is built from 12 residues. Trimming stripped 0 bases from V and 7 bases from J, with 6 bases between. The CDR3 DNA sequence: TGCGCCAGCAGCCAAGATTTCGGTGAAGCTTTCTTT. As protein: CASSQDFGEAFF.

The rearrangement links TRBV12-3 or TRBV12-4 to TRBJ2-1; D uncertain. V gave up 2 bases and J gave up 2 bases, with 7 bases separating them. This CDR3 has 14 residues. CDR3 residues: CASSLTTAYNEQFF. The CDR3 DNA reads as TGTGCCAGCAGTTTAACAACAGCCTACAATGAGCAGTTCTTC.

The table lists this clonotype with many counts. The V gene is TRBV27, the J gene TRBJ2-2; perhaps TRBD1 as D (6 bases). Germline V gene sequence: CDR1 MNHEY, CDR2 SMNVEV (reference sequence). V was clipped by 6 bases and J by 4 bases, with 12 bases between them. The CDR3 contains 14 residues. The CDR3 is CASRNLGGTGELFF. The CDR3, as DNA: TGTGCCAGCAGAAACCTAGGGGGCACCGGGGAGCTGTTTTTT.

This clonotype was seen more than once but under ten times. V and J are TRBV29-1 and TRBJ2-2, with D possibly TRBD2 on 5 matching bases. The CDR3 consists of 14 residues. Trimming pared 2 bases from V and 0 bases from J, leaving 7 bases between. Germline V gives CDR1 SQVTM, CDR2 ANQGSEA. CDR3 DNA sequence: TGCAGCGTTGAAACCGGGGCGAACACCGGGGAGCTGTTTTTT. Translating it yields CSVETGANTGELFF.

This clonotype turned up a few times. The chain links TRBV5-1 to TRBJ2-5; no reliable D call. Germline CDR1 SGHRS, CDR2 YFSETQ. The CDR3 is 14 amino acids. Deletions cut 0 bases from V and 5 bases from J, with 11 bases between. CDR3 in DNA: TGCGCCAGCAGCTTGGTTGATCCGACCGAGACCCAGTACTTC. This sequence encodes CASSLVDPTETQYF. The variable domain in full, completed from reference TRBV5-1 and TRBJ2-5, reads KAGVTQTPRYLIKTRGQQVTLSCSPISGHRSVSWYQQTPGQGLQFLFEYFSETQRNKGNFPGRFSGRQFSNSRSEMNVSTLELGDSALYLCASSLVDPTETQYFGPGTRLLVL.

This clonotype was observed at least ten times. The chain employs TRBV20-1 and TRBJ2-1; D gene ambiguous. Germline V gene lookup returns CDR1 DFQATT and CDR2 SNEGSKA (reference sequence). V shed 1 base and J shed 7 bases, with 17 bases lying between them. This CDR3 contains 15 residues. This CDR3 is CSARGTYSLMNEQFF. The CDR3 region has the DNA TGCAGTGCTAGAGGGACCTACAGTTTGATGAATGAGCAGTTCTTC.

This clonotype came up many times. The rearrangement uses TRBV6-6 and TRBJ2-3; the D is unclear. V was pared by 6 bases and J by 7 bases, with 11 bases between. CDR3 size: 12 residues. Germline V gives CDR1 MNHNY, CDR2 SVGAGI (reference sequence). In nucleotides, the CDR3 is TGTGCCAGCAGCCAAGGATCTCATACGCAGTATTTT. Its translation is CASSQGSHTQYF.

In its sample, this clonotype was seen a few times. The rearrangement links TRBV30 to TRBJ2-7; 10 bases match TRBD1. The CDR3 runs to 13 residues. From germline, CDR1 is GTSNPN and CDR2 SVGIG (reference sequence). V was pared by 7 bases and J by 5 bases, with 8 bases of the junction left unmatched. Here the CDR3 reads CAFRDRGNHEQYF. CDR3 in DNA: TGTGCCTTCCGGGACAGGGGTAACCACGAGCAGTACTTC.

This clonotype was counted at least ten times. The chain employs TRBV5-1 and TRBJ2-7; 11 bases agree with TRBD2. The CDR3 spans 14 residues. The trim removed 1 base at V and 6 bases at J, leaving 3 bases unmatched. The germline V gene has CDR1 SGHRS and CDR2 YFSETQ. The CDR3 DNA reads TGCGCCAGCAGCTTGCGACTAGCGGGATCCGAGCAGTACTTC. It yields the protein CASSLRLAGSEQYF.

The V gene is TRBV6-2 or TRBV6-3, the J gene TRBJ2-7, with a weak D call TRBD1 (5 bases). Germline V lookup: CDR1 MNHEY, CDR2 SVGEGT. The length of the CDR3 is 15 residues. Trimming removed 0 bases from V and 3 bases from J, with 12 bases in between. The CDR3 DNA sequence: TGTGCCAGCAGTTACTCGATAGGGGTCGTCTACGAGCAGTACTTC. It codes for CASSYSIGVVYEQYF.

The chain links TRBV20-1 to TRBJ1-6, with TRBD1 as a possible D gene (5 bases). The length of the CDR3 is 14 residues. V was pared by 1 base and J by 9 bases, with 13 bases between. Germline values: CDR1 DFQATT, CDR2 SNEGSKA (reference sequence). The CDR3 DNA reads as TGCAGTGCTAGAGTGCCAGGGAGGAGTTCACCCCTCCACTTT. Translating gives CSARVPGRSSPLHF.

This clonotype turned up a few times. The chain has TRBV4-3 and TRBJ1-6; TRBD1 aligns across 7 bases. Germline assignment: CDR1 LGHNA and CDR2 YSLEER. Unmatched junction bases numbered 4, after V lost 4 bases and J lost 7 bases. The CDR3 contains 14 residues. The CDR3 region has the DNA TGCGCCAGCAGCCGGGGACAGCGAAATTCACCCCTCCACTTT. Translation gives CASSRGQRNSPLHF.

A few counts support this clonotype. The CDR3 DNA follows: TGCGCCAGCAGCTTGGGGACTAGCGGGATTAATGAGCAGTTCTTC. Its translation: CASSLGTSGINEQFF. V is TRBV5-1 and J is TRBJ2-1; 12 nucleotides line up with TRBD2. V was clipped by 0 bases and J by 7 bases; unmatched bases: 2. The CDR3 loop spans 15 amino acids. Germline loops: CDR1 SGHRS, CDR2 YFSETQ.